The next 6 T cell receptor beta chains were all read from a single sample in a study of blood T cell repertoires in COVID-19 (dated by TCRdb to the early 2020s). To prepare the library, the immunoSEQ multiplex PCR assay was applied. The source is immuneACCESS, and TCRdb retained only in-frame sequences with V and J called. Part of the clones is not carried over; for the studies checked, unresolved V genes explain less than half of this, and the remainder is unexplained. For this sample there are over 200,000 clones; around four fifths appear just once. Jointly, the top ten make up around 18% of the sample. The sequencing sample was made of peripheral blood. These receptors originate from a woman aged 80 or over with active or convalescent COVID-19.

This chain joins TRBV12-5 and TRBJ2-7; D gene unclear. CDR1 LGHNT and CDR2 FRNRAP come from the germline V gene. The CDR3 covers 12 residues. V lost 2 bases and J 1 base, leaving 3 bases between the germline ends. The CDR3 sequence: CASGLSSYEQYF. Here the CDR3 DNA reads TGTGCTAGTGGTTTGTCGTCCTACGAGCAGTACTTC.

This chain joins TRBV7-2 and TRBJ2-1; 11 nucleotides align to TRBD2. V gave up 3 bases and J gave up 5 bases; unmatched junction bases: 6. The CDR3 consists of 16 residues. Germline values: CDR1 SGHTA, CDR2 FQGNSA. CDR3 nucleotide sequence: TGTGCCAGCAGCTTCGAGGGGACTAGCGGCCACAATGAGCAGTTCTTC. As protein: CASSFEGTSGHNEQFF.

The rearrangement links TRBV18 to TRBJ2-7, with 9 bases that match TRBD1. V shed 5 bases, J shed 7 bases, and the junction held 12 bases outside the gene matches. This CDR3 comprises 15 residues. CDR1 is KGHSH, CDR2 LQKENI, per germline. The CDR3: CASSETGGIRYEQYF. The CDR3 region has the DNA TGTGCCAGCTCAGAAACAGGGGGCATCAGGTATGAGCAGTACTTC.

The CDR3 region is CASKVGDSGNTIYF. The CDR3 DNA reads TGTGCCAGTAAAGTAGGGGACTCTGGAAACACCATATATTTT. The chain has TRBV6-5 and TRBJ1-3; D may be TRBD1 (5 bases). The CDR3 runs to 14 residues. The V and J ends lost 9 bases and 0 bases respectively, with 12 bases between them. Per germline, CDR1 MNHEY and CDR2 SVGAGI.

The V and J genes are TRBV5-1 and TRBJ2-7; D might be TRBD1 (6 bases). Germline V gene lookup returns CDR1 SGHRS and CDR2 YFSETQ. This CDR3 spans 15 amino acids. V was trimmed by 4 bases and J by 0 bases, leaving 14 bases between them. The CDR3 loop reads CASSIGTGSSYEQYF. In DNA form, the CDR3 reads TGCGCCAGCAGCATTGGCACAGGGAGCTCCTACGAGCAGTACTTC.

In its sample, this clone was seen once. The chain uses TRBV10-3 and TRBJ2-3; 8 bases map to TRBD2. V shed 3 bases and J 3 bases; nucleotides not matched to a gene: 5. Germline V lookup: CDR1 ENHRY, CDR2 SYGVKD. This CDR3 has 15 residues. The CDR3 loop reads CAISERSGSTDTQYF. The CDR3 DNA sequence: TGTGCCATCAGTGAAAGGAGCGGGAGTACAGATACGCAGTATTTT.